This is a list of T cell receptor beta chains from one sample in a study of T cell repertoires in cytomegalovirus infection. MiXCR was run by TCRdb on the reads, yielding one entry per CDR3 protein. The sample holds over 450,000 distinct CDR3 sequences, 11% seen once. The sample taken for sequencing was PBMCs. Source of these receptors: a human donor in good health (CMV status not recorded). Some clones in this sample may be carry-over from other donors' samples. CDR3s include the opening cysteine and the closing phenylalanine or tryptophan. A D gene is named only where the DNA matches it firmly. For some rows the clone size is stated as once, few or many, or as a class when expanded; others skip it.

TRBJ1-5,many,-,15,TRBV19,CASSGGGNQPQPQHF,TGTGCCAGTAGTGGGGGGGGGAATCAGCCTCAGCCCCAGCATTTT
TRBJ1-6,-,TRBD1,15,TRBV20-1,CSADTRGTNNSPLYF,TGCAGTGCTGACACCAGGGGGACTAATAATTCACCCCTCTACTTT
TRBJ1-4,few,TRBD1,14,TRBV5-1,CASRGGQGNEKLFF,TGCGCCAGCAGGGGAGGACAGGGGAATGAAAAACTGTTTTTT
TRBJ1-1,many,-,13,TRBV29-1,CSVEDSRALEAFF,TGCAGCGTTGAAGATAGTAGGGCCCTGGAAGCTTTCTTT
TRBJ1-5,many,TRBD1,14,TRBV6-5,CASSFGQGKWPQHF,TGTGCCAGCAGTTTTGGACAGGGAAAATGGCCCCAGCATTTT
TRBJ2-5,many,-,17,TRBV18,CASSLLPAGPNQETQYF,TGTGCCAGCTCACTTCTACCGGCGGGACCAAACCAAGAGACCCAGTACTTC
TRBJ2-7,few,-,15,TRBV11-2,CASSHLRDSSYEQYF,TGTGCCAGCAGCCATCTCCGGGACTCTTCCTACGAGCAGTACTTC
TRBJ2-7,many,TRBD1,13,TRBV20-1,CSATLTGFYEQYF,TGCAGTGCTACCCTGACAGGGTTCTACGAGCAGTACTTC
TRBJ1-1,-,-,16,TRBV19,CASSSPMGPDVSEAFF,TGTGCCAGTAGTTCCCCCATGGGCCCGGATGTCTCTGAAGCTTTCTTT
TRBJ2-7,-,-,13,TRBV19,CASSPDTPYEQYF,TGTGCCAGTAGCCCGGACACCCCCTACGAGCAGTACTTC
TRBJ2-2,-,TRBD1,16,TRBV9,CASSGPRQGSTGELFF,TGTGCCAGCAGCGGCCCGCGACAGGGTTCCACCGGGGAGCTGTTTTTT
TRBJ2-1,many,TRBD2,13,TRBV28,CASGTSGYNEQFF,TGTGCCAGCGGGACTAGCGGCTACAATGAGCAGTTCTTC
TRBJ2-1,many,TRBD2,16,TRBV6-5,CASSFGGGGGYNEQFF,TGTGCCAGCAGTTTTGGCGGGGGGGGGGGCTACAATGAGCAGTTCTTC
TRBJ1-1,few,TRBD1,16,TRBV6-2/TRBV6-3,CASSDTGGVRNTEAFF,TGTGCCAGCAGCGACACAGGGGGCGTAAGGAACACTGAAGCTTTCTTT
TRBJ2-1,-,-,15,TRBV25-1,CASSGGTGASNEQFF,TGTGCCAGCAGTGGGGGGACCGGAGCGTCCAATGAGCAGTTCTTC
TRBJ2-3,few,TRBD1,13,TRBV20-1,CSAAQGAGDTQYF,TGCAGTGCCGCGCAGGGGGCGGGAGATACGCAGTATTTT
TRBJ2-1,-,-,15,TRBV5-1,CASRFGGGPYNEQFF,TGCGCCAGCAGGTTTGGAGGAGGACCCTACAATGAGCAGTTCTTC
TRBJ2-1,many,-,9,TRBV29-1,CSVANEQFF,TGCAGCGTTGCCAATGAGCAGTTCTTC
TRBJ1-1,many,-,13,TRBV6-1,CASSLEDSFEAFF,TGTGCCAGCAGTCTCGAGGACAGCTTTGAAGCTTTCTTT
TRBJ2-7,few,-,13,TRBV3-1,CASSPPGRYEQYF,TGTGCCAGCAGCCCTCCTGGCAGATACGAGCAGTACTTC
TRBJ2-7,few,TRBD2,16,TRBV28,CASRHRASGRPYEQYF,TGTGCCAGCAGGCATCGGGCTAGCGGGCGACCCTACGAGCAGTACTTC
TRBJ2-2,few,TRBD1,16,TRBV27,CASSLEGQAHTGELFF,TGTGCCAGCAGTTTAGAGGGACAGGCTCACACCGGGGAGCTGTTTTTT
TRBJ1-1,-,-,15,TRBV3-1,CASSQGWAPNTEAFF,TGTGCCAGCAGCCAAGGTTGGGCACCCAACACTGAAGCTTTCTTT
TRBJ2-4,many,-,16,TRBV6-6,CASSYWWAGPKNIQYF,TGTGCCAGCAGCTACTGGTGGGCCGGGCCTAAAAACATTCAGTACTTC
TRBJ2-1,-,-,14,TRBV20-1,CSADAGNRGNEQFF,TGCAGTGCCGATGCAGGGAACCGGGGCAATGAGCAGTTCTTC
TRBJ1-2,-,-,14,TRBV29-1,CSATVQEAFYGYTF,TGCAGCGCCACGGTGCAGGAGGCCTTCTATGGCTACACCTTC
TRBJ1-5,many,-,15,TRBV7-2,CASSTPGERDQPQHF,TGTGCCAGCAGCACCCCAGGGGAACGGGATCAGCCCCAGCATTTT
TRBJ2-1,many,TRBD2,15,TRBV6-2/TRBV6-3,CASTSDSSGYNEQFF,TGTGCCAGCACCTCAGACTCTAGCGGGTACAATGAGCAGTTCTTC
TRBJ2-2,-,-,15,TRBV5-4,CASSLGASDTGELFF,TGTGCCAGCAGCTTGGGAGCGTCGGACACCGGGGAGCTGTTTTTT
TRBJ2-7,many,-,16,TRBV20-1,CSAPEVGGSASYEQYF,TGCAGTGCCCCAGAGGTTGGTGGCAGTGCCTCCTACGAGCAGTACTTC
TRBJ2-7,many,TRBD1,14,TRBV7-8,CASSPTGAPYEQYF,TGTGCCAGCAGCCCTACAGGGGCCCCCTACGAGCAGTACTTC
TRBJ2-6,many,-,15,TRBV11-2,CASSSIRGFGNVLTF,TGTGCCAGCAGTTCCATAAGGGGGTTCGGCAACGTCCTGACTTTC
TRBJ2-3,-,TRBD2,15,TRBV9,CASSVTSGGADTQYF,TGTGCCAGCAGCGTCACTAGCGGGGGGGCCGATACGCAGTATTTT
TRBJ1-4,many,-,12,TRBV6-5,CASSYDREKLFF,TGTGCCAGCAGTTACGATAGGGAAAAACTGTTTTTT
TRBJ2-3,many,TRBD2,15,TRBV29-1,CSVEAGGRLTDTQYF,TGCAGCGTCGAAGCGGGAGGGCGATTAACAGATACGCAGTATTTT
TRBJ2-3,many,-,15,TRBV7-2,CASSFSGPFTDTQYF,TGTGCCAGCAGCTTTTCGGGGCCCTTCACAGATACGCAGTATTTT
TRBJ2-5,many,-,15,TRBV11-1,CASSLAPPRRETQYF,TGTGCCAGCAGCTTGGCCCCTCCCCGGCGAGAGACCCAGTACTTC
TRBJ2-5,many,TRBD1,16,TRBV11-3,CASSLGHPDRGETQYF,TGTGCCAGCAGCTTAGGCCACCCGGACAGGGGAGAGACCCAGTACTTC